Following are 8 T cell receptor beta chains from one sample sequenced in a study of blood T cell repertoires in COVID-19. Here immunoSEQ multiplex PCR was the method, and the copy in TCRdb shows in-frame clones only, minus some. The repertoire holds around 200,000 clones, around 85% seen once, with approximately 11% in the top ten. Material: peripheral blood. These receptors came from a human donor with active or convalescent COVID-19. The donor label of this sample is uncertain.

The CDR3 loop is CASNLGGGQPQHF. The CDR3 bases are TGTGCCAGCAATTTAGGAGGGGGCCAGCCCCAGCATTTT. The chain couples TRBV6-5 to TRBJ1-5; 7 nucleotides align to TRBD1. The CDR3 is 13 amino acids. Germline values: CDR1 MNHEY, CDR2 SVGAGI. Trimming removed 7 bases from V and 7 bases from J; junction bases left unmatched: 7.

The chain has TRBV19 and TRBJ2-2, with 7 bases matching TRBD1. Looked up from germline, CDR1 is LNHDA and CDR2 is SQIVND (reference sequence). After removal of 3 bases from V and 0 bases from J, the junction contained 4 bases not matched to a gene. The CDR3 covers 16 residues. The CDR3 DNA follows: TGTGCCAGTAGTATTTTAGGGACAGCGAACACCGGGGAGCTGTTTTTT. It is translated as CASSILGTANTGELFF.

The chain joins TRBV28 to TRBJ1-1; no firm D call. The V end lost 8 bases, the J end lost 4 bases, and 17 bases lay between the germline ends. This CDR3 spans 14 amino acids. Per germline, CDR1 MDHEN and CDR2 SYDVKM. CDR3 loop: CASGSGLEGTEAFF. The CDR3 DNA reads TGTGCCAGCGGCTCAGGACTCGAGGGCACTGAAGCTTTCTTT.

This clone has just one count. The CDR3 sequence: CASSPWTVPGTQYF. CDR3 DNA: TGTGCCAGCAGTCCCTGGACAGTTCCGGGGACCCAGTACTTC. The J gene is TRBJ2-5, the V gene TRBV28; perhaps TRBD1 as D (6 bases). The ends were cut back, 5 bases at V and 7 bases at J, with 17 bases in the middle. CDR3 length: 14 residues. The germline V gene has CDR1 MDHEN and CDR2 SYDVKM.

The CDR3 bases are TGTGCCAGCAGGGGACAAGGTGGGCCCGGAAACACCATATATTTT. Translating gives CASRGQGGPGNTIYF. The chain couples TRBV13 to TRBJ1-3; TRBD1 is a possible D gene (6 bases). Trimming took 6 bases from V and 4 from J, leaving 16 bases between them. Looked up from germline, CDR1 is PRHDT and CDR2 is FYEKMQ (reference sequence). The CDR3 runs 15 residues. Full variable domain (outside the CDR3, taken from reference TRBV13 and TRBJ1-3): AAGVIQSPRHLIKEKRETATLKCYPIPRHDTVYWYQQGPGQDPQFLISFYEKMQSDKGSIPDRFSAQQFSDYHSELNMSSLELGDSALYFCASRGQGGPGNTIYFGEGSWLTVV.

CDR3: CASTSRTIENYGYTF. The DNA of the CDR3 is TGTGCCAGCACGTCAAGGACAATAGAGAACTATGGCTACACCTTC. The chain combines TRBV6-5 with TRBJ1-2; the D gene is possibly TRBD1 (5 bases). The V gene lost 7 bases and the J gene lost 2 bases, with 17 bases spanning the gap. The germline gives CDR1 MNHEY, CDR2 SVGAGI. CDR3 length equals 15 residues.

The chain employs TRBV18 and TRBJ2-1; perhaps TRBD1 as D (5 bases). V dropped 3 bases and J dropped 8 bases, with 11 bases sitting between them. This CDR3 has 13 amino acids. The germline gives CDR1 KGHSH, CDR2 LQKENI. The CDR3 spells CASSPRQGYEQFF. The CDR3 DNA sequence: TGTGCCAGCTCACCGCGGCAGGGCTATGAGCAGTTCTTC.

V is TRBV20-1 and J is TRBJ1-1; D is ambiguous. Germline-derived CDR1 and CDR2 are DFQATT and SNEGSKA (reference sequence). Trimming cost V 7 bases and J 1 base, with 7 bases left between them. The CDR3 runs 11 residues. CDR3 region: CSGGGNTEAFF. The CDR3, as DNA: TGCAGTGGTGGAGGGAACACTGAAGCTTTCTTT.